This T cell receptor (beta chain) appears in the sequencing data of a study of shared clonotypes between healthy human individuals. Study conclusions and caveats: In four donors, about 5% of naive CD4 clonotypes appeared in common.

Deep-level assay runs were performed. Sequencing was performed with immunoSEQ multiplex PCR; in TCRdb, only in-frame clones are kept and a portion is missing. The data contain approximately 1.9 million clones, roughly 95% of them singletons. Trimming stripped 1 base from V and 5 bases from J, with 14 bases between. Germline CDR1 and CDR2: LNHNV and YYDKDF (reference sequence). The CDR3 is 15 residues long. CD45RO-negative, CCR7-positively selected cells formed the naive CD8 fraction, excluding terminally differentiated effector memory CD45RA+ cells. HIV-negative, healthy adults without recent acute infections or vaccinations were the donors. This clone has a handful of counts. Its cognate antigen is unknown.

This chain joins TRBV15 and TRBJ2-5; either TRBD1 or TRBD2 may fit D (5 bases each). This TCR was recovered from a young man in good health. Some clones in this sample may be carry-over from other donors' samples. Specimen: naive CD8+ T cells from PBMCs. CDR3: CATSRGGTAKETQYF. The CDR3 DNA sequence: TGTGCCACCAGCAGAGGGGGGACCGCCAAGGAGACCCAGTACTTC.